The 22 T cell receptor beta chains listed next were all sequenced from one sample in a study of blood T cells in healthy people across ages (dated by TCRdb to about 2015). The library was made by 5' RACE. TCRdb shows the sequencer as Illumina HiSeq 2500. A second PCR of roughly 7 to 12 cycles was performed with a sample-barcoded 5' primer and a J-beta primer mix. TCRdb handled the public reads itself, with Q25 trimming in fastp and clone calling in MiXCR, and kept productive beta chains. Rows are unified per CDR3 protein, each entry keeping the most common DNA and genes. This sample is represented by about 640,000 distinct CDR3 sequences; 45% to 65% of them were singletons. 35% to 40% of the sample lies in the top ten. Sequenced input: blood. These receptors originate from a man between 60 and 75 years old in good health.

The chain is built from TRBV14 and TRBJ1-6; D might be TRBD1 (6 bases). Germline V CDR1 and CDR2: SGHDN, FVKESK. V dropped 0 bases and J dropped 10 bases, with 19 bases sitting between them. The CDR3 extends over 17 amino acids. Here the CDR3 DNA reads TGTGCCAGCAGCCAAGATCGTGCCGGGACAACTAGCTCACCCCTCCACTTT. Its translation is CASSQDRAGTTSSPLHF.

The chain uses TRBV18 and TRBJ2-3, with D maybe TRBD2 (6 bases). The germline CDR1 and CDR2 sequences are KGHSH and LQKENI. The V end was cut by 3 bases, the J end by 10 bases, with 14 bases between. This CDR3 has 13 amino acids. CDR3 sequence: CASSPWRRDSQYF. DNA for the CDR3: TGTGCCAGCTCACCTTGGCGGCGGGATTCGCAGTATTTT.

This clonotype appeared a few times. The CDR3, as DNA: TGTGCCAGTAGCCCCCTCACTGGTTCCCAAGAGACCCAGTACTTC. It codes for CASSPLTGSQETQYF. This chain connects TRBV11-2 to TRBJ2-5, with D uncertain. V lost 9 bases and J 1 base, leaving 18 bases between the germline ends. Per the germline V gene, CDR1 is SGHAT and CDR2 is FQNNGV. This CDR3 has 15 amino acids.

The chain combines TRBV15 with TRBJ2-1; perhaps TRBD1 as D (5 bases). Germline CDR1 reads LNHNV; CDR2 reads YYDKDF (reference sequence). This CDR3 is built from 12 residues. V lost 1 base, J lost 13 bases, and 11 bases lay in between. In DNA, the CDR3 is TGTGCCACCAGCAGAGTTGGGGCCCAACAGTTCTTC. It encodes CATSRVGAQQFF.

This clonotype was counted a single time. This chain connects TRBV7-9 to TRBJ1-4; D possibly corresponds to TRBD1 (5 bases). Germline-derived CDR1 and CDR2 are SEHNR and FQNEAQ (reference sequence). This CDR3 is 14 amino acids long. The germline V and J ends were trimmed by 1 base and 4 bases, with 7 bases remaining between them. The CDR3 protein is CASSLGQNNEKLFF. CDR3 nucleotide sequence: TGTGCCAGCAGCTTAGGACAGAATAATGAAAAACTGTTTTTT.

V is TRBV5-1 and J is TRBJ2-6; TRBD1 aligns across 9 bases. The CDR3 length is 17 residues. J was trimmed by 4 bases and V by 0 bases; bases with no gene match: 5. Germline V gene lookup returns CDR1 SGHRS and CDR2 YFSETQ. DNA for the CDR3: TGCGCCAGCAGCTTGGCTGGGACAGGGATCGGGGCCAACGTCCTGACTTTC. The encoded protein is CASSLAGTGIGANVLTF.

The genes are TRBV3-1 and TRBJ2-1; 9 bases fit TRBD2. Trimming removed 5 bases from V and 7 bases from J; junction bases left unmatched: 9. This CDR3 has 15 amino acids. The V gene's germline CDR1 is LGHDT and CDR2 YNNKEL (reference sequence). The CDR3 loop is CASSWHSGGRNEQFF. The CDR3 DNA is TGTGCCAGCAGCTGGCATAGCGGGGGCAGGAATGAGCAGTTCTTC.

In this sample, this clonotype turned up a few times. V is TRBV29-1 and J is TRBJ2-5; perhaps TRBD2 as D (6 bases). The V end lost 1 base, the J end lost 2 bases, and 8 bases lay between the germline ends. This CDR3 is 13 amino acids long. The germline V gene has CDR1 SQVTM and CDR2 ANQGSEA. The CDR3 bases are TGCAGCGTTGAAGTCGGGGGACAAGAGACCCAGTACTTC. Its protein is CSVEVGGQETQYF.

The chain employs TRBV7-2 and TRBJ2-3; 9 nucleotides agree with TRBD1. The CDR3 is 16 residues long. The germline V gene encodes CDR1 SGHTA and CDR2 FQGNSA. V gave up 3 bases and J gave up 0 bases; unmatched junction bases: 4. CDR3 DNA: TGTGCCAGCAGCTTTACAGGGGGCCTTAGCACAGATACGCAGTATTTT. It yields the protein CASSFTGGLSTDTQYF.

The table lists this clonotype with many counts. This chain connects TRBV28 to TRBJ1-2; unclear D gene. Trimming cost V 6 bases and J 8 bases, with 10 bases left between them. The CDR3 has 11 residues. Germline loops: CDR1 MDHEN, CDR2 SYDVKM. CDR3 nucleotide sequence: TGTGCCAGCAGCTTGGGCCGGGGCTACACCTTC. Translated, it gives CASSLGRGYTF.

This clonotype was detected only a few times. The V and J genes are TRBV5-1 and TRBJ2-1, with 8 bases aligning to TRBD1. Trimming cost V 0 bases and J 5 bases; bases outside gene matches: 10. The CDR3 consists of 17 residues. Looked up from germline, CDR1 is SGHRS and CDR2 is YFSETQ. Here the CDR3 DNA reads TGCGCCAGCAGCTTGGTCGGGACAGGTCTTCGGGACAATGAGCAGTTCTTC. This encodes CASSLVGTGLRDNEQFF.

The chain links TRBV6-6 to TRBJ1-5; weak D call: TRBD1 (5 bases). Trimming shortened V by 0 bases and J by 3 bases, and 9 bases separated the two germline ends. This CDR3 is built from 15 residues. Germline V gene sequence: CDR1 MNHNY, CDR2 SVGAGI (reference sequence). The CDR3 sequence: CASSYSTAYNQPQHF. CDR3 in DNA: TGTGCCAGCAGTTACTCGACAGCCTACAATCAGCCCCAGCATTTT.

This chain uses TRBV20-1 with TRBJ2-5, with 14 positions matching TRBD2. The J call may not be correct, given that the DNA end is closer to TRBJ2-7. The germline CDR1 and CDR2 sequences are DFQATT and SNEGSKA (reference sequence). CDR3 length: 15 amino acids. The CDR3: CSAKGGTSGGYEQYF. In DNA form, the CDR3 reads TGCAGTGCTAAGGGGGGGACTAGCGGGGGCTACGAGCAGTACTTC.

This clonotype was observed a handful of times. The chain has TRBV5-1 and TRBJ2-4; D call uncertain. Matching the DNA end better, TRBJ2-7 makes the J call doubtful. This CDR3 has 12 residues. Germline V lookup: CDR1 SGHRS, CDR2 YFSETQ. CDR3 amino acids: CASSLEQYEQYF. CDR3 nucleotides: TGCGCCAGCAGCTTGGAACAATACGAGCAGTACTTC.

The V gene is TRBV5-5, the J gene TRBJ2-1; the D gene is possibly TRBD2 (5 bases). CDR1 is SGHKS, CDR2 YYEKEE, per germline (reference sequence). Trimming cost V 0 bases and J 0 bases, with 13 bases left between them. The CDR3 has 17 amino acids. The CDR3 protein is CASSLDFAGNSYNEQFF. CDR3 in DNA: TGTGCCAGCAGCTTGGATTTCGCGGGTAACTCCTACAATGAGCAGTTCTTC.

This clonotype was detected only once. J is TRBJ1-6 and V is TRBV2; D remains unclear. Trimming removed 3 bases from V and 7 bases from J, with 10 bases in between. The CDR3 loop spans 14 amino acids. CDR1 is SNHLY and CDR2 is FYNNEI in the germline V gene. In DNA, the CDR3 is TGTGCCAGCAGTGAGAATATGTCAAATTCACCCCTCCACTTT. Amino acid sequence: CASSENMSNSPLHF.

This clonotype was recorded once. For the CDR3, the DNA is TGCAGCGCCCTGGGCGGGGGGGGCCAGCCCCAGCATTTT. This codes for CSALGGGGQPQHF. The genes are TRBV29-1 and TRBJ1-5, with a tentative D call TRBD1 (6 bases). This CDR3 has 13 residues. Germline loops: CDR1 SQVTM, CDR2 ANQGSEA. V was cut by 7 bases and J by 7 bases, with 17 bases left in between. Variable domain in full (rest from reference TRBV29-1 and TRBJ1-5): SAVISQKPSRDICQRGTSLTIQCQVDSQVTMMFWYRQQPGQSLTLIATANQGSEATYESGFVIDKFPISRPNLTFSTLTVSNMSPEDSSIYLCSALGGGGQPQHFGDGTRLSIL.

The chain links TRBV5-4 to TRBJ2-5, with D perhaps assigned TRBD1 or TRBD2 (7 bases each). Germline V CDR1 and CDR2: SGHNT, YYREEE (reference sequence). V was cut by 6 bases and J by 4 bases, with 13 bases left in between. The CDR3 extends over 13 amino acids. For the CDR3, the DNA is TGTGCCAGCACCGCAGGGGGGGGAGAGACCCAGTACTTC. It encodes CASTAGGGETQYF.

This clonotype has a handful of counts. The chain has TRBV27 and TRBJ2-5; D is perhaps TRBD2 (7 bases). The CDR3 extends over 15 amino acids. Germline V gives CDR1 MNHEY, CDR2 SMNVEV (reference sequence). V was cut by 1 base and J by 1 base, with 10 bases left in between. This CDR3 reads CASSLFGGPQETQYF. CDR3 DNA sequence: TGTGCCAGCAGTTTATTCGGGGGGCCCCAAGAGACCCAGTACTTC.

This clonotype occurred a few times. V gene TRBV25-1 combines with J gene TRBJ2-2, with D perhaps matching TRBD1 (6 bases). This CDR3 has 15 residues. V was shortened by 4 bases and J by 7 bases, with 16 bases between the two germline ends. From germline, CDR1 is MGHDK and CDR2 SYGVNS. The CDR3 is CASSVSGVFFGELFF. CDR3 sequence (DNA): TGTGCCAGCAGTGTTTCAGGGGTGTTCTTCGGGGAGCTGTTTTTT.

The chain uses TRBV6-1 and TRBJ1-6; TRBD1 matches 7 bases. The junction had 11 bases not matched to a gene; V was cut back by 8 bases and J by 7 bases. Germline V gene sequence: CDR1 MNHNS, CDR2 SASEGT. This CDR3 is 15 amino acids long. The chain's CDR3 is CASGEQGVGNSPLHF. CDR3 DNA: TGTGCCAGCGGGGAGCAGGGGGTGGGGAATTCACCCCTCCACTTT.

The rearrangement uses TRBV20-1 and TRBJ2-3; D might be TRBD1 or TRBD2, each matching 5 bases. The CDR3 consists of 13 residues. The V and J ends lost 1 base and 4 bases respectively, with 9 bases between them. CDR1 is DFQATT, CDR2 SNEGSKA, per germline (reference sequence). DNA of the CDR3: TGCAGTGCTAGAGTTGGGGGAGCAGATACGCAGTATTTT. Protein: CSARVGGADTQYF.